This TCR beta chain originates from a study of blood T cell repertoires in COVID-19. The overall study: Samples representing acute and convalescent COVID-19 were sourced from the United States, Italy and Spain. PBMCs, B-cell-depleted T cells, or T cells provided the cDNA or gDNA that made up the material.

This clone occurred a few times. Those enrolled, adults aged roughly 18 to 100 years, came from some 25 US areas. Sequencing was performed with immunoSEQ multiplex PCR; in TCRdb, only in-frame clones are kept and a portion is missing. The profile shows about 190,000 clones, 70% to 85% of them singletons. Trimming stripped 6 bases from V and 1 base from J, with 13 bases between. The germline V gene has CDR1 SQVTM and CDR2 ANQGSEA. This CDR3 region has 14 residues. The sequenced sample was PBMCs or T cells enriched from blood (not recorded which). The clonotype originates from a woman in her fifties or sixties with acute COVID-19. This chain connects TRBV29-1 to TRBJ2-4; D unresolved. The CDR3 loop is CSVAFHGAKNIQYF. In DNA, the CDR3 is TGCAGCGTCGCCTTTCACGGGGCCAAAAACATTCAGTACTTC.